The present entry profiles one T cell receptor beta chain with its context. The antigen is unknown. The PCR contained 60 Vbeta and 13 Jbeta primers. Measured with immunoSEQ multiplex PCR; TCRdb has only the in-frame clones, and not every one. The repertoire table contains around 130,000 clones. The sample is drawn from a study of cytomegalovirus exposure and HLA in healthy donors. About the study: A preliminary data release comprised around 85 million unique TCRs obtained from HLA-typed donors. Overall study findings and caveats: Analysis performed later showed TCR beta chains linked to HLA being more clonally expanded than equally common others.

Germline lookup yields CDR1 MGHDK and CDR2 SYGVNS. CDR3 length: 16 amino acids. V lost 4 bases, J lost 4 bases, and 6 bases stayed unmatched. The TCR sequence derives from a woman aged 35 to 49 in good health and CMV-seronegative. The material sequenced was PBMCs. The chain carries TRBV25-1 and TRBJ1-6, with 8 positions matching TRBD1. CDR3 DNA: TGTGCCAGCAGTGTATCGGGACAGGCTTATAATTCACCCCTCCACTTT. Residues: CASSVSGQAYNSPLHF. The variable domain in full, with the rest retrieved from reference TRBV25-1 and TRBJ1-6, is EADIYQTPRYLVIGTGKKITLECSQTMGHDKMYWYQQDPGMELHLIHYSYGVNSTEKGDLSSESTVSRIRTEHFPLTLESARPSHTSQYLCASSVSGQAYNSPLHFGNGTRLTVT.